This TCR beta chain was captured by sequencing in a study of blood T cell repertoires in COVID-19 (dated by TCRdb to the early 2020s). In terms of the full investigation: Collaborator samples came from the United States, Italy and Spain and covered acute and convalescent phases of COVID-19. Nearly every sample came with metadata listing a de-identified subject ID, COVID-19 status, age in years and sex. Samples came from the ongoing ImmuneRACE study (first 160 participants) plus 1,254 subjects from 6 global collaborators. Subjects who had been exposed to COVID-19, were actively infected with it, or had recovered from it provided the deeply sampled blood TCRbeta repertoires that made up the dataset. HLA class I and class II types, where available, came from metadata supplied by the sample provider rather than from assay-based typing. The material from the prospective study consisted of cDNA or gDNA derived from T cells, B-cell-depleted T cells, or PBMCs. The repertoires were released in a freely available public database meant as a resource for research on the immune response to SARS-CoV-2. Overall study results and their limits: How much clinical and demographic metadata was included differed by source and by participant, and the metadata was provided uncurated.

For this clone: What this receptor recognizes is not known. Base qualities are not provided; no much larger clone lies one nucleotide away.

The immunoSEQ Assay, a bias-controlled multiplex PCR, was used to amplify TCRbeta CDR3 regions from genomic DNA. The paper's processing steps were these. Within the assay, amplification of reference gene primers was used to estimate how many nucleated cells each sample contained. Sequence reads were collapsed and filtered to measure the absolute abundance of every unique TCRbeta CDR3 rearrangement. Productive Simpson clonality was computed per sample as the square root of Simpson's diversity index over productive rearrangements. Drawn from immuneACCESS, this table holds only the in-frame rearrangements with V and J called that TCRdb kept. Clones are partly lost; checked studies trace under half to an unresolved V gene and leave the rest unexplained. V and J calls and clone size come straight from that table; D and trimming were deduced from the DNA. For this sample the table gives about 220,000 clones, of which 80% to 85% were detected only once. The ten most abundant clones make up just under 20% of the sample.

Inclusive of the bounding cysteine and phenylalanine, the CDR3 is 16 residues long. Only the CDR3 portion is preserved as DNA: 48 bases, with reading frame beginning at the first base. The germline V gene encodes CDR1 SGHRS and CDR2 YFSETQ. Trimming leaves V shorter by 4 bases and J shorter by 0 bases, with the junction holding 7 bases beyond the gene matches. Each collaborating institution followed its own protocols to collect whole blood in K2EDTA tubes. For TCRbeta analysis, collaborator samples were shipped as frozen whole blood, as isolated PBMCs, or as DNA extracted from either sample type. The sequenced sample was peripheral blood. The rearrangement combines TRBV5-1 with TRBJ1-3, with 7 bases matching TRBD1. This TCR was sampled from a young man with active or convalescent COVID-19. The CDR3 protein is CASSTNDRDSGNTIYF. The nucleotide sequence is TGCGCCAGCAGCACTAACGACAGGGACTCTGGAAACACCATATATTTT.